The 32 T cell receptor beta chains reported below all come from one sample, sequenced in a study of control samples from healthy donors and cancer patients. Only in-frame clones appear in the TCRdb table, and some are missing; sequencing was by immunoSEQ multiplex PCR. This sample has roughly 68,000 clones, with under 85% found just once. The sample comprised blood. These receptors were collected from a man aged 55 to 69 in good health.

The chain is built from TRBV19 and TRBJ1-1, with D hard to call. The length of the CDR3 is 14 residues. Germline CDR1 and CDR2: LNHDA and SQIVND (reference sequence). The ends were cut back, 1 base at V and 3 bases at J, with 9 bases in the middle. CDR3 DNA: TGTGCCAGTAGTATAGTGGGGTTTGACACTGAAGCTTTCTTT. Translating gives CASSIVGFDTEAFF.

The chain has TRBV4-1 and TRBJ1-6; perhaps TRBD1 as D (6 bases). The CDR3 is 17 amino acids. Trimming removed 7 bases from V and 5 bases from J, with 21 bases in between. Germline V gene data show CDR1 as MGHRA and CDR2 as YSYEKL. Here the CDR3 reads CASTPYIPGQNNSPLHF. The CDR3 region has the DNA TGCGCCAGCACCCCATATATTCCTGGACAGAATAATTCACCCCTCCACTTT.

V usage is TRBV7-2 and J usage is TRBJ2-7; 7 bases map to TRBD1. V lost 5 bases and J lost 5; bases outside the gene matches: 9. Germline V gene sequence: CDR1 SGHTA, CDR2 FQGNSA. CDR3 length equals 14 residues. The CDR3 sequence: CASSPGQVGDEQYF. CDR3 DNA: TGTGCCAGCAGCCCAGGACAGGTAGGCGACGAGCAGTACTTC.

This clone was observed once. This chain uses TRBV3-1 (or the pseudogene TRBV3-2) with TRBJ2-3; 8 bases fit TRBD2. There are 22 residues in the CDR3. V lost 0 bases and J lost 2; bases outside the gene matches: 22. Germline V gene lookup returns CDR1 LGHDT and CDR2 YNNKEL (reference sequence). The CDR3 region has the DNA TGTGCCAGCAGCCAAGAGACCCGCGCGCGCCCGACTAGCGAGGGATACACAGATACGCAGTATTTT. Translation: CASSQETRARPTSEGYTDTQYF.

The genes are TRBV7-2 and TRBJ1-2, with a weak D call TRBD1 (5 bases). The germline CDR1 and CDR2 sequences are SGHTA and FQGNSA. The CDR3 totals 13 residues. Trimming took off 2 bases at V and 9 bases at J, with 13 bases between the two ends. CDR3 coding DNA: TGTGCCAGCAGCTTATCTGTCAGGGAGAGCTACACCTTC. Translating gives CASSLSVRESYTF. The variable domain in full, with the rest retrieved from reference TRBV7-2 and TRBJ1-2, is GAGVSQSPSNKVTEKGKDVELRCDPISGHTALYWYRQSLGQGLEFLIYFQGNSAPDKSGLPSDRFSAERTGGSVSTLTIQRTQQEDSAVYLCASSLSVRESYTFGSGTRLTVV.

This clone was found once. This sequence joins TRBV19 and TRBJ2-7; no clear D. V gave up 6 bases and J gave up 3 bases, with 15 bases separating them. The V gene's germline CDR1 is LNHDA and CDR2 SQIVND (reference sequence). CDR3 length: 14 amino acids. The CDR3 DNA follows: TGTGCCAGTAGAGGCTGGCAGGAAAACTACGAGCAGTACTTC. This sequence encodes CASRGWQENYEQYF.

The rearrangement uses TRBV29-1 and TRBJ2-3; weak D call: TRBD1 (6 bases). The germline gives CDR1 SQVTM, CDR2 ANQGSEA. The V end lost 7 bases, the J end lost 4 bases, and 12 bases lay between the germline ends. This CDR3 comprises 12 residues. The CDR3 here is CSAEQGADTQYF. The CDR3 nucleotides are TGCAGCGCCGAACAGGGTGCAGATACGCAGTATTTT.

The chain carries TRBV6-5 and TRBJ2-1, with TRBD2 identical over 10 bases. The V gene end was trimmed by 2 bases and the J gene end by 2 bases; junction bases not matched to a gene: 0. This CDR3 is 15 amino acids long. CDR1 is MNHEY, CDR2 SVGAGI, per germline. CDR3 region: CASSYTSGTYNEQFF. The CDR3 DNA follows: TGTGCCAGCAGTTACACTAGCGGGACCTACAATGAGCAGTTCTTC.

The J gene is TRBJ1-1, the V gene TRBV28; D unclear. This CDR3 contains 14 residues. Trimming pared 6 bases from V and 5 bases from J, leaving 16 bases between. CDR1 and CDR2 from the germline V gene are MDHEN and SYDVKM. The CDR3 coding sequence is TGTGCCAGCAGCCCGGTGGGCTTTGGGACTGAAGCTTTCTTT. This encodes CASSPVGFGTEAFF.

This chain's CDR3 is CASSTSTDTQYF. The CDR3 coding sequence is TGTGCCAGCAGCACGAGCACAGATACGCAGTATTTT. The rearrangement links TRBV7-8 to TRBJ2-3; D not resolved. The germline V and J ends were trimmed by 5 bases and 0 bases, with 3 bases remaining between them. The germline CDR1 and CDR2 sequences are SGHVS and FQNEAQ. The length of the CDR3 is 12 residues.

The chain couples TRBV3-1 (or the pseudogene TRBV3-2) to TRBJ2-3; 8 nucleotides align to TRBD1. Per the germline V gene, CDR1 is LGHDT and CDR2 is YNNKEL (reference sequence). J was trimmed by 6 bases and V by 5 bases; bases with no gene match: 10. This CDR3 contains 15 residues. CDR3 loop: CASSSRTGIPDTQYF. The CDR3 coding sequence is TGTGCCAGCAGCTCCCGGACAGGGATTCCGGATACGCAGTATTTT.

V usage is TRBV11-2 and J usage is TRBJ2-7, with TRBD1 matching 8 bases. The CDR3 consists of 14 residues. Germline CDR1 SGHAT, CDR2 FQNNGV. J was trimmed by 6 bases and V by 3 bases; bases with no gene match: 7. The CDR3 DNA reads TGTGCCAGCAGCTTTCGGACAGGGCAGAGCGAGCAGTACTTC. The encoded protein is CASSFRTGQSEQYF. The full variable domain, completed using reference TRBV11-2 and TRBJ2-7, is EAGVAQSPRYKIIEKRQSVAFWCNPISGHATLYWYQQILGQGPKLLIQFQNNGVVDDSQLPKDRFSAERLKGVDSTLKIQPAKLEDSAVYLCASSFRTGQSEQYFGPGTRLTVT.

The J gene is TRBJ2-6, the V gene TRBV7-2, with no clear D. CDR1 SGHTA and CDR2 FQGNSA come from the germline V gene. With 2 bases removed from V and 3 bases from J, the gap between germline ends came to 11 bases. The CDR3 contains 16 residues. CDR3 sequence reads: CASSLSRGHGANVLTF. The CDR3 DNA follows: TGTGCCAGCAGCTTATCCCGAGGTCATGGGGCCAACGTCCTGACTTTC.

The chain links TRBV5-6 to TRBJ2-7; 8 positions match TRBD2. Germline-derived CDR1 and CDR2 are SGHDT and YYEEEE. The CDR3 covers 16 residues. With V trimmed by 0 bases and J by 1 base, 6 bases remained unmatched. CDR3 DNA: TGTGCCAGCAGCTTGGGAGCGGGAGTCCTTTCCTACGAGCAGTACTTC. Its translation: CASSLGAGVLSYEQYF.

CDR3 sequence reads: CASSSSSGTSGYNEQFF. The CDR3 DNA reads TGCGCCAGCAGCTCATCCAGCGGGACTAGCGGCTACAATGAGCAGTTCTTC. The chain couples TRBV5-1 to TRBJ2-1; 11 bases fit TRBD2. CDR1 and CDR2 (germline): SGHRS, YFSETQ. Losses at the gene ends were 3 bases for V and 3 bases for J; bases not matched to a gene: 8. The CDR3 runs to 17 residues.

This chain connects TRBV19 to TRBJ1-4, with a possible D match to TRBD1 (5 bases). The germline CDR1 and CDR2 sequences are LNHDA and SQIVND (reference sequence). Trimming left V 3 bases short and J 9 bases short, with 17 bases between. This CDR3 comprises 15 residues. The DNA of the CDR3 is TGTGCCAGTAGTATGGGAGGGGCGAACGGAAAAAAACTGTTTTTT. This sequence encodes CASSMGGANGKKLFF.

V is TRBV7-8 and J is TRBJ2-3; 11 bases agree with TRBD2. The V gene's germline CDR1 is SGHVS and CDR2 FQNEAQ. The CDR3 is 19 residues long. The J segment lost 1 base and the V segment lost 5 bases, leaving 14 bases of the junction unmatched. CDR3 DNA: TGTGCCAGCAGCCCAAGGGCCATAGCGGGAGGGTTGGGCACAGATACGCAGTATTTT. Translating gives CASSPRAIAGGLGTDTQYF. Combining the CDR3 with reference TRBV7-8 and TRBJ2-3 gives the whole variable domain GAGVSQSPRYKVAKRGQDVALRCDPISGHVSLFWYQQALGQGPEFLTYFQNEAQLDKSGLPSDRFFAERPEGSVSTLKIQRTQQEDSAVYLCASSPRAIAGGLGTDTQYFGPGTRLTVL.

This clone was seen more than once but under ten times. The V call is TRBV24-1, the J call TRBJ2-1, with 8 bases fitting TRBD1. The CDR3 consists of 17 residues. Germline V gene sequence: CDR1 KGHDR, CDR2 SFDVKD. The V segment lost 3 bases and the J segment 4 bases; nucleotides outside the gene matches: 10. The CDR3 loop reads CATSDPLAGGLYNEQFF. The CDR3 nucleotides are TGTGCCACCAGTGATCCCCTGGCAGGGGGCCTATACAATGAGCAGTTCTTC.

The chain links TRBV5-1 to TRBJ2-3, with 11 bases identical to TRBD1. This CDR3 spans 15 amino acids. V trimming: 4 bases; J trimming: 2 bases; junction bases outside the gene matches: 3. CDR1 and CDR2 from the germline V gene are SGHRS and YFSETQ. The CDR3 here is CASSRGQGDTDTQYF. The CDR3 nucleotides read TGCGCCAGCAGCCGGGGACAGGGGGACACAGATACGCAGTATTTT.

The chain combines TRBV7-3 with TRBJ2-1; 10 nucleotides match TRBD2. Germline V gene lookup returns CDR1 SGHTA and CDR2 FQGTGA. The CDR3 spans 16 residues. V was pared by 2 bases and J by 3 bases, with 4 bases of the junction left unmatched. The CDR3 region is CASSLGGLANYNEQFF. The CDR3 bases are TGTGCCAGCAGCTTAGGGGGACTAGCGAACTACAATGAGCAGTTCTTC.

The V and J genes are TRBV18 and TRBJ2-3; 10 nucleotides agree with TRBD2. With 6 bases clipped from V and 3 bases from J, the junction kept 6 bases outside the gene matches. The germline CDR1 and CDR2 sequences are KGHSH and LQKENI. This CDR3 contains 15 residues. CDR3 in DNA: TGTGCCAGCTCCGTTTCAGCGGGAGGGACAGATACGCAGTATTTT. Translating it yields CASSVSAGGTDTQYF.

The gene calls are TRBV5-1 and TRBJ2-7; 8 bases align to TRBD1. V was clipped by 2 bases and J by 4 bases; unmatched bases: 8. CDR1 is SGHRS, CDR2 YFSETQ, per germline. CDR3 length equals 15 residues. The CDR3 DNA is TGCGCCAGCAGCTTCGACAGGGGAAACAGGTACGAGCAGTACTTC. Residues: CASSFDRGNRYEQYF.

In its sample, this clone was seen once. V usage is TRBV7-9 and J usage is TRBJ2-7; no clear D gene. Trimming removed 1 base at V and 2 bases at J, with 9 bases between. The CDR3 runs to 14 residues. CDR1 and CDR2 (germline): SEHNR, FQNEAQ (reference sequence). Written as DNA, the CDR3 is TGTGCCAGCAGCTTAGTTGGCGGAACCTACGAGCAGTACTTC. Translated, it gives CASSLVGGTYEQYF.

The chain links TRBV30 to TRBJ1-1; D gene unclear. The CDR3 runs to 13 residues. Trimming stripped 2 bases from V and 0 bases from J, with 7 bases between. Germline CDR1 and CDR2: GTSNPN and SVGIG (reference sequence). The CDR3 loop is CAWSSRLNTEAFF. In nucleotides, the CDR3 is TGTGCCTGGAGTTCACGTCTGAACACTGAAGCTTTCTTT. Filled out from reference TRBV30 and TRBJ1-1, the complete variable domain reads SQTIHQWPATLVQPVGSPLSLECTVEGTSNPNLYWYRQAAGRGLQLLFYSVGIGQISSEVPQNLSASRPQDRQFILSSKKLLLSDSGFYLCAWSSRLNTEAFFGQGTRLTVV.

The chain joins TRBV28 to TRBJ1-2; D not resolved. CDR1 is MDHEN, CDR2 SYDVKM, per germline. The CDR3 extends over 16 amino acids. Trimming cost V 2 bases and J 0 bases, with 13 bases left between them. CDR3 sequence: CASSLNLAEANYGYTF. CDR3 in DNA: TGTGCCAGCAGTTTAAATCTCGCAGAAGCTAACTATGGCTACACCTTC.

This clone was counted only a few times. As DNA, the CDR3 is TGTGCCAGCAGTTTAGGGGGAAATTCACCCCTCCACTTT. Translation: CASSLGGNSPLHF. The chain has TRBV12-3 or TRBV12-4 and TRBJ1-6; D unresolved. V was cut by 1 base and J by 7 bases, with 5 bases left in between. The CDR3 extends over 13 amino acids.

V is TRBV5-1 and J is TRBJ2-1, with 10 bases fitting TRBD2. The germline V gene encodes CDR1 SGHRS and CDR2 YFSETQ. V dropped 1 base and J dropped 10; count of bases not matched to a gene: 5. There are 14 residues in the CDR3. CDR3 in DNA: TGCGCCAGCAGCTTGACTAGCGGGATACGGGAGCAGTTCTTC. This codes for CASSLTSGIREQFF. Drawing the rest from reference TRBV5-1 and TRBJ2-1, the complete variable domain is KAGVTQTPRYLIKTRGQQVTLSCSPISGHRSVSWYQQTPGQGLQFLFEYFSETQRNKGNFPGRFSGRQFSNSRSEMNVSTLELGDSALYLCASSLTSGIREQFFGPGTRLTVL.

This chain connects TRBV18 to TRBJ1-1; D ambiguous. The CDR3 covers 14 residues. Germline loops: CDR1 KGHSH, CDR2 LQKENI. V gave up 4 bases and J gave up 1 base, with 10 bases separating them. The CDR3 here is CASSLFSGNTEAFF. DNA of the CDR3: TGTGCCAGCTCACTATTCTCAGGGAACACTGAAGCTTTCTTT.

This sequence joins TRBV9 and TRBJ2-7, with 10 bases aligning to TRBD1. The V gene end was trimmed by 4 bases and the J gene end by 5 bases; junction bases not matched to a gene: 9. CDR3 length: 15 amino acids. Germline lookup yields CDR1 SGDLS and CDR2 YYNGEE. CDR3 loop: CASSPWDRGVDEQYF. The CDR3 bases are TGTGCCAGCAGCCCATGGGACAGGGGTGTCGACGAGCAGTACTTC.

This rearrangement joins TRBV15 to TRBJ2-2, with a possible D match to TRBD1 (6 bases). This CDR3 is 16 amino acids long. Trimming left V 0 bases short and J 5 bases short, with 13 bases between. CDR1 and CDR2 (germline): LNHNV, YYDKDF (reference sequence). The CDR3 DNA is TGTGCCACCAGCAGAGAGGGCAGGGGTCCGACCGGGGAGCTGTTTTTT. Residues: CATSREGRGPTGELFF.

V usage is TRBV3-1 (or the pseudogene TRBV3-2) and J usage is TRBJ2-1, with unresolved D. The CDR3 has 13 residues. The germline CDR1 and CDR2 sequences are LGHDT and YNNKEL (reference sequence). The V gene lost 2 bases and the J gene lost 4 bases, with 6 bases spanning the gap. CDR3 residues: CASSQTIYNEQFF. The CDR3 bases are TGTGCCAGCAGCCAAACAATATACAATGAGCAGTTCTTC.

V usage is TRBV29-1 and J usage is TRBJ2-7, with 9 positions matching TRBD1. This CDR3 region has 13 residues. Germline lookup yields CDR1 SQVTM and CDR2 ANQGSEA. V shed 6 bases and J 2 bases; nucleotides not matched to a gene: 5. The chain's CDR3 is CSVRQGETYEQYF. Here the CDR3 DNA reads TGCAGCGTGAGACAGGGGGAGACCTACGAGCAGTACTTC.